This T cell receptor (beta chain) was retrieved from a study of blood T cell repertoires in COVID-19. V lost 3 bases and J 3 bases, leaving 3 bases between the germline ends. This CDR3 is 12 amino acids long. The protocol was immunoSEQ multiplex PCR, while the TCRdb copy is restricted to in-frame clones and leaves out a portion. This sample carries around 200,000 clones, about 85% of them seen once, and the ten largest clones take approximately 19%. Sequences were obtained from PBMCs or T cells enriched from blood (not recorded which). This sequence joins TRBV12-3 or TRBV12-4 and TRBJ1-5; D unclear. The TCR originated in a man in his forties or fifties who had recovered from COVID-19. This CDR3 is CASSFINQPQHF. CDR3 DNA sequence: TGTGCCAGCAGTTTCATCAATCAGCCCCAGCATTTT.